Below, 21 T cell receptor beta chains from the same sample are listed, as sequenced in a study of blood T cells in healthy people across ages. Together with a sample-barcoded 5' primer, a J-beta primer mix was included in a second PCR lasting roughly 6 to 12 cycles. MiXCR was run by TCRdb on the 5' RACE reads, yielding one entry per CDR3 protein. The table lists about 830,000 distinct CDR3 sequences, under 80% of them singletons, with about a quarter in the top ten. Sequencing was carried out using blood. The source of these receptors is a man aged 25 to 40 in good health.

The gene calls are TRBV5-1 and TRBJ1-5; D unresolved. Deletions cut 0 bases from V and 5 bases from J, with 9 bases between. Germline lookup yields CDR1 SGHRS and CDR2 YFSETQ. This CDR3 has 14 amino acids. DNA for the CDR3: TGCGCCAGCAGCTTGGCGGGCCTTGATCAGCCCCAGCATTTT. It codes for CASSLAGLDQPQHF.

The chain combines TRBV13 with TRBJ2-7; D not certain. Germline-derived CDR1 and CDR2 are PRHDT and FYEKMQ (reference sequence). The CDR3 is 14 residues long. V lost 3 bases, J lost 4 bases, and 13 bases lay in between. CDR3 bases: TGTGCCAGCAGCTTCGGGCAGGTGGGTTACGAGCAGTACTTC. This sequence encodes CASSFGQVGYEQYF.

The genes are TRBV2 and TRBJ2-6; D is unclear. CDR1 is SNHLY and CDR2 is FYNNEI in the germline V gene. V was clipped by 6 bases and J by 2 bases, with 11 bases between them. The CDR3 consists of 15 residues. CDR3 DNA: TGTGCCAGCAGGGGGAATCGGGCTGGGGCCAACGTCCTGACTTTC. As protein: CASRGNRAGANVLTF.

This clonotype was counted a few times. This chain connects TRBV13 to TRBJ2-5; D not certain. Trimming left V 0 bases short and J 3 bases short, with 5 bases between. Germline V gene lookup returns CDR1 PRHDT and CDR2 FYEKMQ (reference sequence). This CDR3 region has 13 residues. The CDR3 DNA is TGTGCCAGCAGCTTAGGCCCTAAAGAGACCCAGTACTTC. Encoded protein: CASSLGPKETQYF.

The chain is built from TRBV11-3 and TRBJ2-1, with D possibly being TRBD1 or TRBD2 (6 bases each). This CDR3 is built from 14 residues. The V end was cut by 3 bases, the J end by 6 bases, with 12 bases between. Germline values: CDR1 SGHNT, CDR2 YENEEA. The CDR3 is CASSFRGLVNEQFF. CDR3 DNA: TGTGCCAGCAGCTTCCGGGGGCTTGTCAATGAGCAGTTCTTC.

This clonotype was seen only a few times. The chain is built from TRBV6-6 and TRBJ2-7, with TRBD1 matching 8 bases. CDR3 size: 14 residues. Germline V CDR1 and CDR2: MNHNY, SVGAGI (reference sequence). J was trimmed by 0 bases and V by 5 bases; bases with no gene match: 3. CDR3 amino acids: CASSPQGASYEQYF. CDR3 nucleotides: TGTGCCAGCAGTCCCCAGGGGGCCTCCTACGAGCAGTACTTC.

There are a few counts of this clonotype. The chain carries TRBV29-1 and TRBJ1-4; D uncertain. Per germline, CDR1 SQVTM and CDR2 ANQGSEA. CDR3 length: 12 amino acids. Trimming removed 0 bases from V and 8 bases from J, with 7 bases in between. CDR3 in amino acids: CSVEDLPEKLFF. CDR3 sequence (DNA): TGCAGCGTTGAAGATCTCCCGGAAAAACTGTTTTTT.

The chain uses TRBV28 and TRBJ2-1; perhaps TRBD2 as D (6 bases). Trimming shortened V by 6 bases and J by 5 bases, and 14 bases separated the two germline ends. CDR1 and CDR2 (germline): MDHEN, SYDVKM. The CDR3 consists of 14 residues. Here the CDR3 reads CASRGRGSHNEQFF. CDR3 nucleotides: TGTGCCAGCAGAGGACGGGGGTCCCACAATGAGCAGTTCTTC.

Concerning this clonotype itself: Its ends do not fully match the called genes, so a read error is possible. The J gene is TRBJ2-4, the V gene TRBV4-3, with D perhaps TRBD2 (5 bases). Germline V gene data show CDR1 as LGHNA and CDR2 as YSLEER. CDR3 length equals 18 residues. CDR3 in DNA: TGCGCCAGCGGCCAAGACTCGGCCGGCGGGTTTGCCAAAAACATCCAGTACTTC. Its protein product is CASGQDSAGGFAKNIQYF.

The chain links TRBV10-3 to TRBJ2-1; TRBD2 matches 11 bases. J lost 6 bases, V lost 2 bases, and 9 bases had no gene match. This CDR3 has 17 amino acids. Germline V gene data show CDR1 as ENHRY and CDR2 as SYGVKD. The CDR3 region has the DNA TGTGCCATCAGTGAGGCGACTAGCGGGAATCCCCGCAATGAGCAGTTCTTC. Protein sequence: CAISEATSGNPRNEQFF.

The DNA for the CDR3 is TGTGCCAGCAGCGTATGGGGGACTGGGGCCAACGTCCTGACTTTC. Protein: CASSVWGTGANVLTF. The chain has TRBV9 and TRBJ2-6; D may be TRBD1 or TRBD2 (5 bases each). Between the trimmed V and J ends, which lost 1 base and 2 bases, there was a span of 7 bases. Germline V gives CDR1 SGDLS, CDR2 YYNGEE. The CDR3 extends over 15 amino acids.

This clonotype was counted a few times. The chain is built from TRBV6-5 and TRBJ2-7; 8 bases are shared with TRBD1. The germline CDR1 and CDR2 sequences are MNHEY and SVGAGI. V lost 4 bases and J lost 2; bases outside the gene matches: 7. CDR3 length: 15 residues. CDR3 sequence reads: CASSSGQGSPYEQYF. Written as DNA, the CDR3 is TGTGCCAGCAGTTCCGGACAGGGTAGCCCCTACGAGCAGTACTTC.

For the CDR3, the DNA is TGTGCCAGCAGCCGTCAAGCCCCAGGGGCCCCACAAGAGACCCAGTACTTC. The encoded protein is CASSRQAPGAPQETQYF. V and J are TRBV5-5 and TRBJ2-5; weak D call: TRBD1 (6 bases). The CDR3 covers 17 residues. Trimming stripped 4 bases from V and 2 bases from J, with 21 bases between. CDR1 is SGHKS and CDR2 is YYEKEE in the germline V gene (reference sequence).

The gene calls are TRBV6-6 and TRBJ2-7; 9 nucleotides match TRBD1. J gave up 3 bases and V 10 bases, and 10 bases lay outside the gene matches. Germline loops: CDR1 MNHNY, CDR2 SVGAGI (reference sequence). The CDR3 extends over 14 amino acids. CDR3 nucleotides: TGTGCCACAAAAACAGGGGGCGCAATCTACGAGCAGTACTTC. The encoded protein is CATKTGGAIYEQYF.

This chain uses TRBV12-3 or TRBV12-4 with TRBJ1-5; 8 bases map to TRBD1. Germline trimming cut 4 bases from V and 0 bases from J; bases unmatched to any gene: 8. This CDR3 has 17 amino acids. CDR3 DNA sequence: TGTGCCAGCAGTTCCCCGGGACAGGAGTATAGCAATCAGCCCCAGCATTTT. Its translation: CASSSPGQEYSNQPQHF.

The rearrangement joins TRBV2 to TRBJ2-7; D may be TRBD2 (6 bases). V dropped 8 bases and J dropped 4 bases, with 15 bases sitting between them. The germline CDR1 and CDR2 sequences are SNHLY and FYNNEI. This CDR3 spans 13 amino acids. This CDR3 is CASLPGGAYEQYF. The CDR3 nucleotides read TGTGCCAGCCTACCTGGCGGGGCTTACGAGCAGTACTTC.

The chain links TRBV5-1 to TRBJ1-4; D gene ambiguous. This CDR3 is built from 16 residues. V was clipped by 4 bases and J by 4 bases, with 17 bases between them. Germline loops: CDR1 SGHRS, CDR2 YFSETQ. CDR3 residues: CASSPLRAEHNEKLFF. CDR3 bases: TGCGCCAGCAGCCCCCTTCGGGCTGAACATAATGAAAAACTGTTTTTT.

The chain links TRBV27 to TRBJ2-3; 7 nucleotides agree with TRBD2. J was trimmed by 0 bases and V by 4 bases; bases with no gene match: 7. Germline V CDR1 and CDR2: MNHEY, SMNVEV (reference sequence). The CDR3 is 16 residues long. CDR3: CASSSAPGLSTDTQYF. CDR3 bases: TGTGCCAGCAGTTCGGCACCGGGACTAAGCACAGATACGCAGTATTTT.

The V and J genes are TRBV4-2 and TRBJ2-1; TRBD1 or TRBD2 may be the D gene (6 bases each). The germline CDR1 and CDR2 sequences are LGHNA and YNFKEQ. This CDR3 is built from 16 residues. Trimming shortened V by 1 base and J by 7 bases, and 17 bases separated the two germline ends. This chain's CDR3 is CASSQGLGGGGNEQFF. Here the CDR3 DNA reads TGTGCCAGCAGCCAAGGTCTTGGAGGAGGGGGTAATGAGCAGTTCTTC.

The gene calls are TRBV5-5 and TRBJ2-3; D call uncertain. V lost 1 base and J 0 bases, leaving 9 bases between the germline ends. This CDR3 contains 15 residues. Germline assignment: CDR1 SGHKS and CDR2 YYEKEE (reference sequence). CDR3 amino acids: CASSLFWRSTDTQYF. CDR3 coding DNA: TGTGCCAGCAGCTTGTTCTGGCGGAGCACAGATACGCAGTATTTT.

This chain links TRBV12-3 or TRBV12-4 with TRBJ1-5, with TRBD1 matching over 9 bases. There are 17 residues in the CDR3. Trimming removed 4 bases from V and 2 bases from J; junction bases left unmatched: 9. CDR3 coding DNA: TGTGCCAGCAGTTCCCTTCGGACAGGGGTGGGCAATCAGCCCCAGCATTTT. Protein product: CASSSLRTGVGNQPQHF.